The 11 T cell receptor beta chains below were found in one sample sequenced in a study of blood T cell repertoires in COVID-19. Repertoires were generated with immunoSEQ multiplex PCR, while TCRdb's copy carries only in-frame clones and drops some. The data contain more than 100,000 clones, about 87% of them singletons. The specimen sequenced was peripheral blood. The receptor source for this set is an older woman with acute or convalescent COVID-19.

The chain uses TRBV11-2 and TRBJ1-2; D is undetermined. The CDR3 extends over 13 amino acids. Germline V gene sequence: CDR1 SGHAT, CDR2 FQNNGV. V lost 2 bases, J lost 3 bases, and 7 bases lay in between. CDR3 in amino acids: CASSLSQDYGYTF. In DNA form, the CDR3 reads TGTGCCAGCAGCTTAAGCCAGGACTATGGCTACACCTTC.

This clone occurred once. V is TRBV2 and J is TRBJ2-1, with no clear D. The germline V and J ends were trimmed by 1 base and 0 bases, with 7 bases remaining between them. CDR1 SNHLY and CDR2 FYNNEI come from the germline V gene. The CDR3 is made up of 15 amino acids. The CDR3 here is CASSEVGASYNEQFF. The CDR3 nucleotides read TGTGCCAGCAGTGAAGTGGGCGCCTCCTACAATGAGCAGTTCTTC.

The rearrangement uses TRBV18 and TRBJ2-7; 11 bases agree with TRBD2. The CDR3 has 17 residues. CDR1 and CDR2 (germline): KGHSH, LQKENI. The ends lost 4 bases at V and 3 bases at J; junction bases unmatched: 11. The CDR3 loop is CASSRSQGLAGGYEQYV. The CDR3 region has the DNA TGTGCCAGCTCACGCTCCCAAGGACTAGCGGGTGGCTACGAGCAGTACGTC.

This sequence joins TRBV7-3 and TRBJ2-3; the match to TRBD2 covers 8 bases. The germline gives CDR1 SGHTA, CDR2 FQGTGA. V shed 1 base and J 7 bases; nucleotides not matched to a gene: 4. CDR3 length: 14 residues. CDR3 sequence reads: CASSLMGLGNTQYF. The CDR3 nucleotides read TGTGCCAGCAGCTTAATGGGACTAGGGAATACGCAGTATTTT.

The V gene is TRBV7-2, the J gene TRBJ2-2, with no clear D. CDR1 is SGHTA, CDR2 FQGNSA, per germline. Trimming removed 4 bases from V and 4 bases from J, with 16 bases in between. The CDR3 has 16 amino acids. CDR3 bases: TGTGCCAGCAGCTCCCAACCCCCCAAACTCACCGGGGAGCTGTTTTTT. Amino acid sequence: CASSSQPPKLTGELFF. Supplemented by reference TRBV7-2 and TRBJ2-2, the full variable domain reads GAGVSQSPSNKVTEKGKDVELRCDPISGHTALYWYRQSLGQGLEFLIYFQGNSAPDKSGLPSDRFSAERTGGSVSTLTIQRTQQEDSAVYLCASSSQPPKLTGELFFGEGSRLTVL.

The V gene is TRBV7-8, the J gene TRBJ2-1; D is possibly TRBD2 (6 bases). V dropped 5 bases and J dropped 12 bases, with 23 bases sitting between them. The CDR3 contains 15 residues. Germline CDR1 is SGHVS and CDR2 is FQNEAQ. The CDR3 sequence: CASSLGNRREVGQFF. CDR3 bases: TGTGCCAGCAGCCTCGGAAATAGGCGGGAAGTGGGGCAGTTCTTC.

The rearrangement joins TRBV5-1 to TRBJ1-1, with D hard to call. This CDR3 has 18 residues. Trimming pared 0 bases from V and 1 base from J, leaving 19 bases between. The V gene's germline CDR1 is SGHRS and CDR2 YFSETQ. CDR3 nucleotides: TGCGCCAGCAGCTTGGACCGTAGGGTTGGGGAGGGGAACACTGAAGCTTTCTTT. Translating it yields CASSLDRRVGEGNTEAFF.

The count of this clone is one. CDR3 loop: CASSLAPTNSYEQYF. The DNA of the CDR3 is TGTGCCAGCAGCTTAGCTCCGACAAACTCCTACGAGCAGTACTTC. The chain carries TRBV11-1 and TRBJ2-7; D uncertain. V was clipped by 0 bases and J by 0 bases, with 9 bases between them. CDR1 is SGHAT and CDR2 is FQDESV in the germline V gene (reference sequence). CDR3 size: 15 residues.

This clone was found a few times. CDR3 sequence: CASSQEWGSAGYTF. Written as DNA, the CDR3 is TGTGCCAGCAGCCAAGAGTGGGGCTCGGCTGGCTACACCTTC. The J gene is TRBJ1-2, the V gene TRBV3-1 (or the pseudogene TRBV3-2); D is possibly TRBD1 (5 bases). The CDR3 has 14 residues. Trimming removed 0 bases from V and 7 bases from J, with 12 bases in between. Germline CDR1 and CDR2: LGHDT and YNNKEL (reference sequence).

The gene calls are TRBV5-1 and TRBJ1-2, with TRBD1 matching 10 bases. In germline, CDR1 is SGHRS, CDR2 YFSETQ. V trimming: 4 bases; J trimming: 8 bases; junction bases outside the gene matches: 5. This CDR3 has 13 amino acids. CDR3 sequence (DNA): TGCGCCAGCAGCCCGGGACAGGGGTTGGGCTACACCTTC. Translated: CASSPGQGLGYTF.

This clone came up once. The V and J genes are TRBV6-6 and TRBJ2-2; TRBD2 matches 10 bases. The CDR3 loop spans 17 amino acids. V shed 6 bases, J shed 1 base, and the junction held 8 bases outside the gene matches. Per the germline V gene, CDR1 is MNHNY and CDR2 is SVGAGI (reference sequence). The chain's CDR3 is CASSRTSGDKNTGELFF. CDR3 nucleotide sequence: TGTGCCAGCAGCCGAACTAGCGGGGATAAGAACACCGGGGAGCTGTTTTTT.